The T cell receptor (beta chain) described here comes from a study of T cell responses to AZD1222 COVID-19 vaccine. Concerning this clone: What it binds is not known.

Study findings and constraints: The repertoires were collected only after the peak T cell response.

Clones were sequenced by immunoSEQ multiplex PCR, and TCRdb holds only the in-frame ones, with some missing. The data hold 150,000 to 200,000 clones, with 90% to 95% observed a single time. CDR1 and CDR2 from the germline V gene are SQVTM and ANQGSEA. The germline V and J ends were trimmed by 4 bases and 2 bases, with 8 bases remaining between them. The CDR3 is made up of 12 amino acids. This specimen was peripheral blood, taken 28 days after the second AZD1222 dose. The clonotype originates from an adult who received the AZD1222 COVID-19 vaccine. V gene TRBV29-1 combines with J gene TRBJ1-1; D gene ambiguous. The DNA for the CDR3 is TGCAGCGTTGTTCAAGCTAACACTGAAGCTTTCTTT. Its protein is CSVVQANTEAFF.